Detailed here is one T cell receptor beta chain. What it binds is unknown. No conserved phenylalanine or tryptophan ends this CDR3, so it is likely a read error. A modified ARM-PCR protocol with three rounds of nested PCR amplified TCRbeta. TCRdb re-called the multiplex PCR reads with MiXCR, one entry per CDR3 protein. The repertoire holds over 80,000 distinct CDR3 sequences, with under 80% as singletons. The data belong to a study of tumor and adjacent non-tumor tissue in lung cancer. Overall study context: The cohort had 12 adenocarcinoma, 2 squamous cell and 1 small cell patients. Stage I to III disease affected roughly 10 men and 4 or 5 women aged about 30 to 76. Study observations and caveats: Patients with more diverse tumor TCRs had worse survival. Tumor repertoires had a smaller top 100 clone share than normal lung.

The CDR3 consists of 14 residues. The germline CDR1 and CDR2 sequences are MNHEY and SVGAGI. No cell sorting was done before RNA was extracted from the tissue. Distant lung tissue was collected more than 3 cm away from the tumor edge. Sequenced: distant non-tumor lung tissue. This chain links TRBV6-5 with TRBJ1-6, with TRBD1 as a possible D gene (5 bases). The clonotype comes from a woman aged 50 to 60 with non-small cell lung cancer. CDR3 residues: CASSSRQIYSPLHS. The CDR3 region has the DNA TGCGCCAGCAGTTCGAGACAGATCTATTCACCCCTCCACTCT.